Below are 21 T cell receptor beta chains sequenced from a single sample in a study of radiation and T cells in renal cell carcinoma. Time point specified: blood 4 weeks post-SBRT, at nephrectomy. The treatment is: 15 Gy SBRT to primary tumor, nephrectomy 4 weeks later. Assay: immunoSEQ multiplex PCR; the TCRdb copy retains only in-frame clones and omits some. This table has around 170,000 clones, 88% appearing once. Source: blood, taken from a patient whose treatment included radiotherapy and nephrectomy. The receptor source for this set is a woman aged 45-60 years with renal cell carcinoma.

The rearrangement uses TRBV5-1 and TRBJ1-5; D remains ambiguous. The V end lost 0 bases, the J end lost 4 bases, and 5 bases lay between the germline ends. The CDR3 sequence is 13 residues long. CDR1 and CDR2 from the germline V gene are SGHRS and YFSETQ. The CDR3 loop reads CASSLGLNQPQHF. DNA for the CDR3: TGCGCCAGCAGCTTGGGACTTAATCAGCCCCAGCATTTT.

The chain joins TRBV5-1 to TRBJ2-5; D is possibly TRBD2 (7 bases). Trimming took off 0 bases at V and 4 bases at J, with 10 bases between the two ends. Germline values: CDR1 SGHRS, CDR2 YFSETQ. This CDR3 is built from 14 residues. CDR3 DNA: TGCGCCAGCAGCTTGGAAGGGGGGGTAGAGACCCAGTACTTC. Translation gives CASSLEGGVETQYF. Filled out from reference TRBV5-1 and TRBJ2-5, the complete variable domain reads KAGVTQTPRYLIKTRGQQVTLSCSPISGHRSVSWYQQTPGQGLQFLFEYFSETQRNKGNFPGRFSGRQFSNSRSEMNVSTLELGDSALYLCASSLEGGVETQYFGPGTRLLVL.

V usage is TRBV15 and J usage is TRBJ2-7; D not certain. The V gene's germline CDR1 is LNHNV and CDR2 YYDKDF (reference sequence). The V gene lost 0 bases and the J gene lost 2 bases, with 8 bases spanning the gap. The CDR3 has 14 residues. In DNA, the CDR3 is TGTGCCACCAGCAGAGATCTCACAGCCTACGAGCAGTACTTC. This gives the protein CATSRDLTAYEQYF. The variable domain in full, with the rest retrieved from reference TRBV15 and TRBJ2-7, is DAMVIQNPRYQVTQFGKPVTLSCSQTLNHNVMYWYQQKSSQAPKLLFHYYDKDFNNEADTPDNFQSRRPNTSFCFLDIRSPGLGDTAMYLCATSRDLTAYEQYFGPGTRLTVT.

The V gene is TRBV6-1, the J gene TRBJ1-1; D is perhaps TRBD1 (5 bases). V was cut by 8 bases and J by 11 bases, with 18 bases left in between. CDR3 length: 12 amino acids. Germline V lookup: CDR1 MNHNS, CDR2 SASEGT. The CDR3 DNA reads TGTGCCAGCGTTCGACAGTCTCCTCGGGCTTTCTTT. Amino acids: CASVRQSPRAFF.

CDR3 amino acids: CASSELGRNYEQYF. CDR3 DNA sequence: TGTGCCAGCAGTGAACTTGGGCGGAACTACGAGCAGTACTTC. The rearrangement uses TRBV6-1 and TRBJ2-7; D uncertain. Trimming left V 2 bases short and J 3 bases short, with 11 bases between. This CDR3 comprises 14 residues. In germline, CDR1 is MNHNS, CDR2 SASEGT.

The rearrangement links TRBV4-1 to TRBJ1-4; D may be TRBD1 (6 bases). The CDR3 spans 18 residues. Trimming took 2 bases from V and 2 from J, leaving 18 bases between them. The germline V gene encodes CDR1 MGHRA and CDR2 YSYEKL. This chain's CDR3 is CASSQSPLRGQTNEKLFF. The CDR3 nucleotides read TGCGCCAGCAGCCAATCTCCCCTCCGAGGACAGACTAATGAAAAACTGTTTTTT.

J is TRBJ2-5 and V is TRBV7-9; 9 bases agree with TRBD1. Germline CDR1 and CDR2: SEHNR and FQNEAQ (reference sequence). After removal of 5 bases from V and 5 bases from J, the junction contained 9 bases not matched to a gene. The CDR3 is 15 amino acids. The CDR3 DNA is TGTGCCAGCAGCCCCGGGACAGGGCGAGGGGAGACCCAGTACTTC. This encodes CASSPGTGRGETQYF.

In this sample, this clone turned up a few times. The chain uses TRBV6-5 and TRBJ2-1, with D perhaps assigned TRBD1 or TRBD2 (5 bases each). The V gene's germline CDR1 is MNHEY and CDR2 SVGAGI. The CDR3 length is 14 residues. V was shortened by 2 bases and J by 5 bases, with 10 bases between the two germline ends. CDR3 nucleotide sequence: TGTGCCAGCAGTTACAGGGGACCAAACAATGAGCAGTTCTTC. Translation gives CASSYRGPNNEQFF.

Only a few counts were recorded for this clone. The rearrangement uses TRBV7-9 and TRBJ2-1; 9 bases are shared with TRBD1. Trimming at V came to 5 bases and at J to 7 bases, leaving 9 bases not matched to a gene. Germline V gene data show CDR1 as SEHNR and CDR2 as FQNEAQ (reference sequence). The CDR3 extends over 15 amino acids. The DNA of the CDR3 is TGTGCCAGCAGCCGCCGGGACAGGGAGGGAAATGAGCAGTTCTTC. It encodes CASSRRDREGNEQFF.

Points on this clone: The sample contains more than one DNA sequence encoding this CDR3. In DNA, the CDR3 is TGTGCCAGCAGCTTGGACAGCTATGGCTACACCTTC. Amino acids: CASSLDSYGYTF. The chain combines TRBV5-4 with TRBJ1-2; D gene ambiguous. Trimming removed 0 bases at V and 4 bases at J, with 4 bases between. Germline V lookup: CDR1 SGHNT, CDR2 YYREEE (reference sequence). This CDR3 has 12 residues. The whole variable domain, filled in from reference TRBV5-4 and TRBJ1-2, reads ETGVTQSPTHLIKTRGQQVTLRCSSQSGHNTVSWYQQALGQGPQFIFQYYREEENGRGNFPPRFSGLQFPNYSSELNVNALELDDSALYLCASSLDSYGYTFGSGTRLTVV.

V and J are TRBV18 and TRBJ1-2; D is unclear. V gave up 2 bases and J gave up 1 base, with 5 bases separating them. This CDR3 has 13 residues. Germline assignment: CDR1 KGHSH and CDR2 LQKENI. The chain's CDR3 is CASSPDFNYGYTF. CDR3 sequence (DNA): TGTGCCAGCTCACCAGACTTTAACTATGGCTACACCTTC.

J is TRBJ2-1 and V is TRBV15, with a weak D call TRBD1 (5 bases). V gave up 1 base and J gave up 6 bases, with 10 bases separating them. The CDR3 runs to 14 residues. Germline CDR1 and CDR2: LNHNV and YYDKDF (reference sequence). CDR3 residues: CATSRAQGINEQFF. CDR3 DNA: TGTGCCACCAGCAGAGCTCAGGGCATCAATGAGCAGTTCTTC.

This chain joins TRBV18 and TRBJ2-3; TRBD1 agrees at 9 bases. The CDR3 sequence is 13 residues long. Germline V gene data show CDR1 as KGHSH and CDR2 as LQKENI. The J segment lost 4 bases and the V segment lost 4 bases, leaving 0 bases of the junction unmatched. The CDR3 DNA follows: TGTGCCAGCTCACGACAGGGGGCAGATACGCAGTATTTT. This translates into CASSRQGADTQYF.

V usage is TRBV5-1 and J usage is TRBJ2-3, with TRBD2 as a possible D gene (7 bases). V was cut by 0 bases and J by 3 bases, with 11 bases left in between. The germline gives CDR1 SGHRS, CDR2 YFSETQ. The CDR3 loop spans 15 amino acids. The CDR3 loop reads CASSLEAGATDTQYF. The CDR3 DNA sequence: TGCGCCAGCAGCTTGGAGGCGGGGGCTACAGATACGCAGTATTTT.

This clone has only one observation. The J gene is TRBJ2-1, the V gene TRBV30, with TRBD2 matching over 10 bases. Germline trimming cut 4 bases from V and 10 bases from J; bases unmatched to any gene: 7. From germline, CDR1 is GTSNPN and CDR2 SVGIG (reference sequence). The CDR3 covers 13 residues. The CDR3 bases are TGTGCCTGGAAAGCGGGGGGGCCGGGGGAGCAGTTCTTC. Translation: CAWKAGGPGEQFF. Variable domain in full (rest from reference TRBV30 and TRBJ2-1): SQTIHQWPATLVQPVGSPLSLECTVEGTSNPNLYWYRQAAGRGLQLLFYSVGIGQISSEVPQNLSASRPQDRQFILSSKKLLLSDSGFYLCAWKAGGPGEQFFGPGTRLTVL.

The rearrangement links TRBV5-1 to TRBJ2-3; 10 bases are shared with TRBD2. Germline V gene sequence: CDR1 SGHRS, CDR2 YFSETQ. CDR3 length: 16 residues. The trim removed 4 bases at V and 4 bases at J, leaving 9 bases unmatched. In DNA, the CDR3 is TGCGCCAGCAGCCTGGTCGCTAGCGGGAGCGCAGATACGCAGTATTTT. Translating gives CASSLVASGSADTQYF. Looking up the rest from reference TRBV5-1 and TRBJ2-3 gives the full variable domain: KAGVTQTPRYLIKTRGQQVTLSCSPISGHRSVSWYQQTPGQGLQFLFEYFSETQRNKGNFPGRFSGRQFSNSRSEMNVSTLELGDSALYLCASSLVASGSADTQYFGPGTRLTVL.

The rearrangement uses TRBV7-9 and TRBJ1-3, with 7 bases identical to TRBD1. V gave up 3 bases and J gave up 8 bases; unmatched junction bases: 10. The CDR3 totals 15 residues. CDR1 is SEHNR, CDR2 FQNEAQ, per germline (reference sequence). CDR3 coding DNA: TGTGCCAGCAGCTTTGCCTTGACAGGGAGAGACACCATATATTTT. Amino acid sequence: CASSFALTGRDTIYF.

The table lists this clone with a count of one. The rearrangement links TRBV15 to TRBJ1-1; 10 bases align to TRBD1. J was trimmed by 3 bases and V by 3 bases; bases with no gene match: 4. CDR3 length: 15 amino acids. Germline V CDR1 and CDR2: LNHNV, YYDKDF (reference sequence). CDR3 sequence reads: CATSRATGGYTEAFF. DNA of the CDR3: TGTGCCACCAGCAGGGCGACAGGGGGCTACACTGAAGCTTTCTTT. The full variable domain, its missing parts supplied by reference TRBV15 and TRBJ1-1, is DAMVIQNPRYQVTQFGKPVTLSCSQTLNHNVMYWYQQKSSQAPKLLFHYYDKDFNNEADTPDNFQSRRPNTSFCFLDIRSPGLGDTAMYLCATSRATGGYTEAFFGQGTRLTVV.

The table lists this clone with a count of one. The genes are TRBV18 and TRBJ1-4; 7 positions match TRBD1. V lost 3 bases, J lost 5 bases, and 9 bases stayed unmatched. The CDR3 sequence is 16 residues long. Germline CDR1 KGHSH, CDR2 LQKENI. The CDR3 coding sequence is TGTGCCAGCTCACCCTCAGGGGGAAGCCGCAATGAAAAACTGTTTTTT. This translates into CASSPSGGSRNEKLFF.

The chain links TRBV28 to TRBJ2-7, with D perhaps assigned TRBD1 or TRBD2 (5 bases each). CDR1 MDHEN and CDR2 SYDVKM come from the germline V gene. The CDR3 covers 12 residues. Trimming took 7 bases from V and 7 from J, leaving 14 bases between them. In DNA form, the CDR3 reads TGTGCCAGCACCTCGGGACCGCGAGAGCAGTACTTC. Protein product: CASTSGPREQYF.

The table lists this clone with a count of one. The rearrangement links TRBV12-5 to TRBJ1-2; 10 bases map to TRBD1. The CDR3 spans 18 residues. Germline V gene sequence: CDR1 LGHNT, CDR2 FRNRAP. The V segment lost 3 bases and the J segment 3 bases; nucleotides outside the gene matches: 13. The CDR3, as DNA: TGTGCTAGTGGTTTCAGGGAAGGGCCGGACAGGGGGTACTATGGCTACACCTTC. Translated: CASGFREGPDRGYYGYTF.